These T cell receptor beta chains were read from a single sample in a study of CD8+ T cells in alopecia areata. Generated by immunoSEQ multiplex PCR, the TCRdb table keeps only in-frame clones and is missing some. The sample carries about 220,000 clones, about 58% recorded once. This specimen consisted of CD4+ T cells sorted from blood, obtained at week 4, from a patient treated with tofacitinib. These receptors were collected from a human donor with alopecia areata. Both conserved end residues are part of each CDR3. D genes are given only for firm matches. Clone size is shown for a subset of rows, as once, few, many or a class of expanded clone.

D	size	V	J	CDR3	DNA
TRBD1	.	TRBV9	TRBJ1-3	CASSATGHGDTIYF	TGTGCCAGCAGCGCGACAGGGCATGGGGACACCATATATTTT
.	.	TRBV11-2	TRBJ2-5	CASSLAGPQETQYF	TGTGCCAGCAGCTTAGCAGGGCCTCAAGAGACCCAGTACTTC
TRBD1	.	TRBV6-5	TRBJ2-7	CASKLSGTAPYEQYF	TGTGCCAGTAAACTATCCGGGACAGCGCCCTACGAGCAGTACTTC
TRBD2	.	TRBV7-2	TRBJ2-3	CASSYLAGHTDTQYF	TGTGCCAGCAGCTACCTAGCGGGGCACACAGATACGCAGTATTTT
.	few	TRBV10-3	TRBJ1-5	CAISESPGQPQHF	TGTGCCATCAGTGAGTCCCCCGGTCAGCCCCAGCATTTT
.	.	TRBV29-1	TRBJ2-3	CSVEDRGRHPDTQYF	TGCAGCGTTGAAGACAGGGGGAGGCACCCAGATACGCAGTATTTT
.	.	TRBV19	TRBJ2-7	CASRLDGTYEQYF	TGTGCCAGTAGGTTAGACGGAACCTACGAGCAGTACTTC
TRBD1	.	TRBV29-1	TRBJ1-1	CSVSGTANTEAFF	TGCAGCGTTTCCGGGACAGCGAACACTGAAGCTTTCTTT
.	.	TRBV30	TRBJ2-5	CAWSVRLRETQYF	TGTGCCTGGAGTGTACGGCTGAGGGAGACCCAGTACTTC
.	.	TRBV18	TRBJ2-7	CASLTSSTYEQYF	TGTGCCAGCCTAACCTCAAGCACCTACGAGCAGTACTTC
.	.	TRBV30	TRBJ2-1	CAWSFDPWSNEQFF	TGTGCCTGGAGTTTTGACCCCTGGAGTAATGAGCAGTTCTTC
.	.	TRBV30	TRBJ2-7	CAWSVGPYSYEQYF	TGTGCCTGGAGTGTCGGGCCCTACTCCTACGAGCAGTACTTC
.	.	TRBV28	TRBJ2-7	CASSSSGLGSYEQYF	TGTGCCAGCAGTTCCTCCGGTCTTGGCTCCTACGAGCAGTACTTC
.	.	TRBV7-9	TRBJ2-1	CASSGPVRGEQFF	TGTGCCAGCAGCGGCCCCGTAAGAGGTGAGCAGTTCTTC
TRBD1	.	TRBV29-1	TRBJ2-1	CSVGTGGGINEQFF	TGCAGCGTAGGGACAGGGGGTGGGATAAATGAGCAGTTCTTC
.	few	TRBV7-9	TRBJ2-2	CASSPSVRGTGELFF	TGTGCCAGCAGCCCGTCCGTCCGGGGCACCGGGGAGCTGTTTTTT
TRBD2	few	TRBV4-3	TRBJ2-3	CASSQDTGEGRTDTQYF	TGCGCCAGCAGCCAAGATACCGGGGAGGGACGCACAGATACGCAGTATTTT
.	.	TRBV25-1	TRBJ1-2	CASSEGNRARDGYTF	TGTGCCAGCAGTGAAGGGAACAGGGCTAGGGATGGCTACACCTTC
.	.	TRBV13	TRBJ2-7	CASSPRTERTYEQYF	TGTGCCAGCAGCCCAAGGACAGAGAGGACCTACGAGCAGTACTTC
.	.	TRBV11-2	TRBJ2-7	CASSSLGARTSPGEQYF	TGTGCCAGCAGCTCCTTAGGGGCCCGTACTTCCCCGGGAGAGCAGTACTTC
.	.	TRBV29-1	TRBJ1-1	CSVERHLNTEAFF	TGCAGCGTTGAGAGACATCTTAACACTGAAGCTTTCTTT
TRBD1	.	TRBV30	TRBJ1-5	CAWSDPGQGNQPQHF	TGTGCCTGGAGTGATCCGGGACAGGGTAATCAGCCCCAGCATTTT
.	.	TRBV9	TRBJ2-1	CASSVEVMGSSYNEQFF	TGTGCCAGCAGCGTAGAGGTCATGGGTAGCTCCTACAATGAGCAGTTCTTC
TRBD1	.	TRBV2	TRBJ1-6	CASRLGQGVSPLHF	TGTGCCAGCCGACTAGGACAGGGCGTCTCACCCCTCCACTTT
.	.	TRBV4-1	TRBJ2-1	CASSQEGRTAGHNEQFF	TGCGCCAGCAGCCAAGAAGGGAGGACGGCGGGCCACAATGAGCAGTTCTTC
.	.	TRBV30	TRBJ1-2	CAWSVGRLRGYTF	TGTGCCTGGAGTGTCGGTCGGCTCCGGGGCTACACCTTC
.	.	TRBV7-2	TRBJ2-6	CASSFASGANVLTF	TGTGCCAGCAGCTTCGCCTCTGGGGCCAACGTCCTGACTTTC
.	.	TRBV4-2	TRBJ2-3	CASSQASKDTQYF	TGTGCCAGCAGCCAAGCGTCCAAGGATACGCAGTATTTT
.	.	TRBV29-1	TRBJ2-7	CSVFGEDRYEQYF	TGCAGCGTTTTCGGGGAGGACCGCTACGAGCAGTACTTC
.	.	TRBV7-2	TRBJ2-3	CASSSTGMGTDTQYF	TGTGCCAGCAGCTCGACCGGGATGGGCACAGATACGCAGTATTTT
TRBD1	.	TRBV30	TRBJ1-2	CAFNPTGGNYGYTF	TGTGCCTTCAACCCGACAGGGGGGAACTATGGCTACACCTTC
.	few	TRBV29-1	TRBJ2-2	CSVRGQNTGELFF	TGCAGCGTGAGGGGACAGAACACCGGGGAGCTGTTTTTT
.	.	TRBV2	TRBJ2-5	CASSEGIPVETQYF	TGTGCCAGCAGTGAGGGGATACCCGTCGAGACCCAGTACTTC
.	.	TRBV2	TRBJ1-2	CASGHGGYTF	TGTGCCAGCGGACACGGCGGCTACACCTTC
TRBD2	.	TRBV7-3	TRBJ2-5	CASSPTGAGGETQYF	TGTGCCAGCAGCCCGACCGGCGCGGGGGGAGAGACCCAGTACTTC
.	.	TRBV6-5	TRBJ2-2	CASNQGVGELFF	TGTGCCAGCAATCAAGGGGTGGGGGAGCTGTTTTTT
.	many	TRBV11-2	TRBJ2-1	CASSPNNGASYNEQFF	TGTGCCAGCAGCCCCAATAACGGGGCCTCCTACAATGAGCAGTTCTTC
TRBD1	.	TRBV2	TRBJ2-2	CASRWTGTGELFF	TGTGCCAGCAGGTGGACAGGGACCGGGGAGCTGTTTTTT
.	.	TRBV2	TRBJ2-5	CASSFQGPGVAQYF	TGTGCCAGCAGTTTCCAGGGCCCCGGGGTGGCCCAGTACTTC
.	.	TRBV10-2	TRBJ2-5	CASSGRGFEVTQYF	TGCGCCAGCAGTGGGAGAGGGTTCGAGGTGACCCAGTACTTC
.	.	TRBV14	TRBJ1-2	CASSQILGGYTF	TGTGCCAGCAGCCAAATTCTCGGCGGCTACACCTTC
.	.	TRBV7-2	TRBJ1-6	CASSLLATPNPPLHF	TGTGCCAGCAGCTTATTAGCGACCCCGAATCCACCCCTCCACTTT
.	many	TRBV10-3	TRBJ2-6	CAISETVVGANVLTF	TGTGCCATCAGTGAGACGGTTGTCGGGGCCAACGTCCTGACTTTC
.	.	TRBV29-1	TRBJ1-4	CSADRDGLKGKLFF	TGCAGCGCTGACCGGGACGGATTGAAGGGGAAACTGTTTTTT
TRBD1	.	TRBV23-1	TRBJ2-4	CASSQSIGDRGRTKNIQYF	TGCGCCAGCAGTCAATCCATCGGGGACAGGGGAAGGACCAAAAACATTCAGTACTTC
.	few	TRBV29-1	TRBJ2-3	CSGNGGLDTQYF	TGCAGCGGAAATGGAGGGTTAGATACGCAGTATTTT
.	.	TRBV2	TRBJ1-1	CASSPRGGGHTEAFF	TGTGCCAGCAGCCCCAGAGGTGGGGGACACACTGAAGCTTTCTTT
.	.	TRBV2	TRBJ1-1	CASSEGYLTEAFF	TGTGCCAGCAGTGAGGGATACCTGACTGAAGCTTTCTTT
.	.	TRBV4-3	TRBJ1-5	CASSQDLAQGNQPQHF	TGCGCCAGCAGCCAAGATCTAGCCCAGGGCAATCAGCCCCAGCATTTT
.	many	TRBV4-2	TRBJ2-5	CASSQTSGRQETQYF	TGTGCCAGCAGCCAAACCTCCGGGAGACAAGAGACCCAGTACTTC
.	.	TRBV7-2	TRBJ2-7	CASSLPGDEQYF	TGTGCCAGCAGCTTACCAGGGGACGAGCAGTACTTC
TRBD1	.	TRBV29-1	TRBJ1-1	CSVAPGTAYTEAFF	TGCAGCGTTGCCCCCGGGACAGCTTACACTGAAGCTTTCTTT
.	many	TRBV5-1	TRBJ2-7	CASSPMSSSYEQYF	TGCGCCAGCAGCCCTATGTCCAGCTCCTACGAGCAGTACTTC
.	.	TRBV6-1	TRBJ1-2	CASNTGLANYGYTF	TGTGCCAGCAACACAGGGTTGGCTAACTATGGCTACACCTTC
.	.	TRBV11-2	TRBJ1-4	CASSLVWGKNEKLFF	TGTGCCAGCAGCTTAGTCTGGGGGAAAAATGAAAAACTGTTTTTT
.	.	TRBV9	TRBJ1-5	CASSVVQPQHF	TGTGCCAGCAGCGTAGTGCAGCCCCAGCATTTT
.	.	TRBV2	TRBJ1-4	CASTKDGASNEKLFF	TGTGCCAGCACTAAGGATGGGGCATCTAATGAAAAACTGTTTTTT